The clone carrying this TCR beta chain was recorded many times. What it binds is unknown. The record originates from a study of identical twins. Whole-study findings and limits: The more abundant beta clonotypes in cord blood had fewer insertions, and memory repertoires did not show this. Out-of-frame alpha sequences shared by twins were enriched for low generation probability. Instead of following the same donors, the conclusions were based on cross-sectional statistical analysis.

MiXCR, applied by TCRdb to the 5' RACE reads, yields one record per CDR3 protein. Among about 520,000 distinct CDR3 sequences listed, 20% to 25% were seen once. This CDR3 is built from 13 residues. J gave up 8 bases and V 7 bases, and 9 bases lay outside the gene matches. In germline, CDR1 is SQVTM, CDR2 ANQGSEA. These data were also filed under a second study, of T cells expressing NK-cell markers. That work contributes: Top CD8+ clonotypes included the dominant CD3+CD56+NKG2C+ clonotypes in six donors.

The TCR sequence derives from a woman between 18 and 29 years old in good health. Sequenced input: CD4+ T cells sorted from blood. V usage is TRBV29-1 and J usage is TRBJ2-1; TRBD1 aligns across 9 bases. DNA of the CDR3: TGCAGCGCGATGACTAGACAGGGGGATGAGCAGTTCTTC. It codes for CSAMTRQGDEQFF.